This is a list of T cell receptor beta chains from one sample in a study of PD-L1 blockade in urothelial cancer. Data came from immunoSEQ multiplex PCR; TCRdb stores just in-frame clones and leaves some out. The sample comprises under 55,000 clones, approximately 80% of which are singletons, and about 5.3% rests with the top ten. Specimen: PBMCs, collected around atezolizumab (anti-PD-L1) treatment. The source of these receptors is a man aged 40-50 years with urothelial cancer. The CDR3 runs from the conserved cysteine through the conserved F or W. The order of the fields is D gene, clone size, V gene, J gene, CDR3 DNA, CDR3 protein. D genes are given only for firm matches. Not every row has a clone size; where given, it reads once, few, many or a size class.

D gene: TRBD1
clone size: NA
V gene: TRBV18
J gene: TRBJ2-7
CDR3 DNA: TGTGCCAGCTCACCATCCCGGGACAGGTTCCACGAGCAGTACTTC
CDR3 protein: CASSPSRDRFHEQYF

D gene: NA
clone size: NA
V gene: TRBV28
J gene: TRBJ2-3
CDR3 DNA: TGTGCCAGCAGTTTAGGCGGGTCTAGCACAGATACGCAGTATTTT
CDR3 protein: CASSLGGSSTDTQYF

D gene: NA
clone size: NA
V gene: TRBV5-4
J gene: TRBJ2-5
CDR3 DNA: TGTGCCAGCAGCTTGGAAGGGGGAGGGGAGACCCAGTACTTC
CDR3 protein: CASSLEGGGETQYF

D gene: NA
clone size: NA
V gene: TRBV28
J gene: TRBJ1-5
CDR3 DNA: TGTGCCAGCACCCTTACATTATCCAATCAGCCCCAGCATTTT
CDR3 protein: CASTLTLSNQPQHF

D gene: NA
clone size: NA
V gene: TRBV7-3
J gene: TRBJ2-2
CDR3 DNA: TGTGCCAGCAGCTTAGGAGGATCCGGGGAGCTGTTTTTT
CDR3 protein: CASSLGGSGELFF

D gene: TRBD1
clone size: NA
V gene: TRBV15
J gene: TRBJ1-3
CDR3 DNA: TGTGCCACGACACGAGACAGGGAAAGAAACACCATATATTTT
CDR3 protein: CATTRDRERNTIYF

D gene: TRBD1
clone size: NA
V gene: TRBV7-2
J gene: TRBJ1-2
CDR3 DNA: TGTGCCAGCAGTGGGACAGGGTTGAACTATGGCTACACCTTC
CDR3 protein: CASSGTGLNYGYTF

D gene: TRBD1
clone size: NA
V gene: TRBV30
J gene: TRBJ1-2
CDR3 DNA: TGTGCCTGGAGTACCGCCGGGACAGCTAACTATGGCTACACCTTC
CDR3 protein: CAWSTAGTANYGYTF

D gene: NA
clone size: NA
V gene: TRBV5-1
J gene: TRBJ1-2
CDR3 DNA: TGCGCCAGCAGCTTGGGTGCCGGGAGAGACTATGGCTACACCTTC
CDR3 protein: CASSLGAGRDYGYTF

D gene: TRBD2
clone size: NA
V gene: TRBV2
J gene: TRBJ2-1
CDR3 DNA: TGTGCCAGCGAGGTAGCGGGATCCTCCTACAATGAGCAGTTCTTC
CDR3 protein: CASEVAGSSYNEQFF

D gene: TRBD2
clone size: few
V gene: TRBV6-5
J gene: TRBJ2-5
CDR3 DNA: TGTGCCAGCAGTTACCTAGCGGGGGGTTCGACCCAGTACTTC
CDR3 protein: CASSYLAGGSTQYF

D gene: NA
clone size: NA
V gene: TRBV7-3
J gene: TRBJ2-3
CDR3 DNA: TGTGCCAGCAGCCTCCCAGATACGCAGTATTTT
CDR3 protein: CASSLPDTQYF

D gene: NA
clone size: NA
V gene: TRBV14
J gene: TRBJ1-4
CDR3 DNA: TGTGCCAGCAGCCATAGGCCCCGGAGAGGGTTTAATGAAAAACTGTTTTTT
CDR3 protein: CASSHRPRRGFNEKLFF

D gene: NA
clone size: NA
V gene: TRBV5-1
J gene: TRBJ2-4
CDR3 DNA: TGCGCCAGCAGCCCCAGCGGCTCGGGAATAGCCAAAAACATTCAGTACTTC
CDR3 protein: CASSPSGSGIAKNIQYF

D gene: NA
clone size: few
V gene: TRBV6-6
J gene: TRBJ1-2
CDR3 DNA: TGTGCCAGCATGGGCCTGGTCTCTACTAACTATGGCTACACCTTC
CDR3 protein: CASMGLVSTNYGYTF

D gene: NA
clone size: NA
V gene: TRBV6-4
J gene: TRBJ1-2
CDR3 DNA: TGTGCCAGCAGTCCACAGGGCCCCGGGAACTATGGCTACACCTTC
CDR3 protein: CASSPQGPGNYGYTF

D gene: NA
clone size: NA
V gene: TRBV19
J gene: TRBJ1-5
CDR3 DNA: TGTGCCAGTAGTATTCTATTAACAGGCGGGGGGCAGCCCCAGCATTTT
CDR3 protein: CASSILLTGGGQPQHF

D gene: TRBD1
clone size: NA
V gene: TRBV9
J gene: TRBJ1-1
CDR3 DNA: TGTGCCAGCAGCAGGGACAGGGGAAAAGCTTTCTTT
CDR3 protein: CASSRDRGKAFF

D gene: TRBD1
clone size: NA
V gene: TRBV28
J gene: TRBJ2-7
CDR3 DNA: TGTGCCAGCAGCTGGGCAGGGGGATACGAGCAGTACTTC
CDR3 protein: CASSWAGGYEQYF

D gene: TRBD2
clone size: many
V gene: TRBV5-1
J gene: TRBJ2-5
CDR3 DNA: TGCGCCAGCAGCTCTCAACCGGGACTAGTCCCCCTTCAAGAGACCCAGTACTTC
CDR3 protein: CASSSQPGLVPLQETQYF

D gene: TRBD2
clone size: NA
V gene: TRBV6-4
J gene: TRBJ2-3
CDR3 DNA: TGTGCCAGCAGTGACTTTTGGCGGGAGGGCACAGATACGCAGTATTTT
CDR3 protein: CASSDFWREGTDTQYF

D gene: TRBD1
clone size: NA
V gene: TRBV30
J gene: TRBJ2-1
CDR3 DNA: TGTGCCTGGCAACCGGGACAGGGGTTGTCCTACAATGAGCAGTTCTTC
CDR3 protein: CAWQPGQGLSYNEQFF